This TCR beta chain was sequenced for a study of CD8+ T cells in alopecia areata. Extraction of RNA preceded its reverse transcription into cDNA, which served as the sequencing template. Profiling relied on immunoSEQ multiplex PCR, and the TCRdb table lists in-frame clones only, not all of them. This table has under 150,000 clones, 62% appearing once. Trimming stripped 7 bases from V and 4 bases from J, with 7 bases between. There are 11 residues in the CDR3. Germline CDR1 reads MNHEY; CDR2 reads SVGAGI. The J gene is TRBJ1-2, the V gene TRBV6-5; D is uncertain. Sequenced: CD8+ T cells sorted from blood. The TCR originated in a human donor in good health. CDR3 nucleotide sequence: TGTGCCAGCAAGGCAGGCTATGGCTACACCTTC. This encodes CASKAGYGYTF.